The T cell receptor beta chain under discussion was sequenced for a study of cytomegalovirus exposure and HLA in healthy donors. The study ran its PCR with 60 Vbeta and 13 Jbeta primers. The protocol was immunoSEQ multiplex PCR, while the TCRdb copy is restricted to in-frame clones and leaves out a portion. Altogether around 180,000 clones are present, approximately 80% being singletons, with the ten largest covering about 2%. The TCR originated in a young woman in good health and CMV-seropositive. Material: PBMCs.

CDR3 protein: CASSRRGYGYTF. The CDR3 nucleotides read TGCGCCAGCAGCCGCCGGGGGTACGGCTACACCTTC. The chain carries TRBV4-3 and TRBJ1-2; D perhaps matches TRBD1 (5 bases). This CDR3 comprises 12 residues. Germline V CDR1 and CDR2: LGHNA, YSLEER. V dropped 4 bases and J dropped 8 bases, with 11 bases sitting between them.